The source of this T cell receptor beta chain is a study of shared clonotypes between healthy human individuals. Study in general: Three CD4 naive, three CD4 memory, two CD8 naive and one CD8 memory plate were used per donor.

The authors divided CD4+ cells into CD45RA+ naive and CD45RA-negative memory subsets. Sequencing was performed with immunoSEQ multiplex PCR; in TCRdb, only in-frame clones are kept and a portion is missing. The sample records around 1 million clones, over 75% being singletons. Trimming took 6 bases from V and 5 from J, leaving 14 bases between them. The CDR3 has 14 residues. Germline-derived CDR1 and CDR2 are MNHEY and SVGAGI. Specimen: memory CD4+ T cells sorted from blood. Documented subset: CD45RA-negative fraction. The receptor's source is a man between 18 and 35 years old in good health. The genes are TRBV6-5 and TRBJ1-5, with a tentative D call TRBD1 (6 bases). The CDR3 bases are TGTGCCAGCAGCCAGGACAGTCCCCATCAGCCCCAGCATTTT. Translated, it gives CASSQDSPHQPQHF.